Listed below are T cell receptor beta chains from one sample, sequenced in a study of blood T cell repertoires in COVID-19. Profiling relied on immunoSEQ multiplex PCR, and the TCRdb table lists in-frame clones only, not all of them. The sample carries approximately 170,000 clones, 80% to 90% recorded once. Sample: peripheral blood. The receptors shown here come from a woman in her 70s who had recovered from COVID-19. Both conserved end residues are part of each CDR3. Fields, in order: D gene, CDR3 length, J gene, V gene, clone size, CDR3 protein, CDR3 DNA. D genes are given only for firm matches. The listing skips clone size in some rows; elsewhere it reads once, few, many or a size class.

d_call: TRBD2; cdr3_length: 17; j_call: TRBJ2-5; v_call: TRBV7-2; clone_size: .; cdr3_aa: CASSLGLAGGHQETQYF; cdr3_nt: TGTGCCAGCAGCTTAGGCCTAGCGGGAGGCCACCAAGAGACCCAGTACTTC
d_call: TRBD1; cdr3_length: 15; j_call: TRBJ1-1; v_call: TRBV11-2; clone_size: few; cdr3_aa: CASSPRAGGRTEAFF; cdr3_nt: TGTGCCAGCAGCCCCCGGGCAGGGGGCAGGACTGAAGCTTTCTTT
d_call: TRBD2; cdr3_length: 14; j_call: TRBJ2-7; v_call: TRBV2; clone_size: .; cdr3_aa: CASSPGLAGGRQHF; cdr3_nt: TGTGCCAGCAGCCCGGGACTAGCGGGGGGCCGCCAGCACTTC
d_call: .; cdr3_length: 15; j_call: TRBJ1-1; v_call: TRBV18; clone_size: .; cdr3_aa: CASSPRGGSNTEAFF; cdr3_nt: TGTGCCAGCTCACCACGAGGGGGATCGAACACTGAAGCTTTCTTT
d_call: TRBD1; cdr3_length: 16; j_call: TRBJ2-7; v_call: TRBV18; clone_size: .; cdr3_aa: CASSPPQGATPYEQYF; cdr3_nt: TGTGCCAGCTCACCCCCTCAGGGGGCTACTCCCTACGAGCAGTACTTC
d_call: TRBD1; cdr3_length: 13; j_call: TRBJ2-3; v_call: TRBV29-1; clone_size: .; cdr3_aa: CSAGTDRTDTQYF; cdr3_nt: TGCAGCGCAGGGACAGACCGCACAGATACGCAGTATTTT
d_call: TRBD1; cdr3_length: 15; j_call: TRBJ1-1; v_call: TRBV2; clone_size: .; cdr3_aa: CASSGGTGGYTEAFF; cdr3_nt: TGTGCCAGCAGTGGGGGGACAGGGGGTTACACTGAAGCTTTCTTT
d_call: .; cdr3_length: 13; j_call: TRBJ2-2; v_call: TRBV4-3; clone_size: many; cdr3_aa: CASSPQNNGELFF; cdr3_nt: TGCGCCAGCAGCCCCCAGAATAACGGGGAGCTGTTTTTT
d_call: TRBD1; cdr3_length: 17; j_call: TRBJ2-6; v_call: TRBV19; clone_size: .; cdr3_aa: CAIPTGTGELWANVLTF; cdr3_nt: TGTGCCATCCCTACCGGGACAGGGGAGCTTTGGGCCAACGTCCTGACTTTC
d_call: .; cdr3_length: 13; j_call: TRBJ2-5; v_call: TRBV3-1/TRBV3-2; clone_size: .; cdr3_aa: CASSLAEQETQYF; cdr3_nt: TGTGCCAGCAGCTTAGCGGAGCAAGAGACCCAGTACTTC
d_call: .; cdr3_length: 16; j_call: TRBJ1-3; v_call: TRBV18; clone_size: .; cdr3_aa: CASSPPSGAEGNTIYF; cdr3_nt: TGTGCCAGCTCACCACCGTCAGGCGCCGAAGGAAACACCATATATTTT
d_call: .; cdr3_length: 16; j_call: TRBJ2-4; v_call: TRBV4-1; clone_size: once; cdr3_aa: CASSQGARIAKNIQYF; cdr3_nt: TGCGCCAGCAGCCAAGGTGCCAGAATAGCCAAAAACATTCAGTACTTC
d_call: .; cdr3_length: 13; j_call: TRBJ2-7; v_call: TRBV7-3; clone_size: .; cdr3_aa: CASRNTPSYEQYF; cdr3_nt: TGTGCCAGCAGAAACACCCCCTCCTACGAGCAGTACTTC
d_call: .; cdr3_length: 13; j_call: TRBJ2-3; v_call: TRBV4-1; clone_size: .; cdr3_aa: CASSQGGEDTQYF; cdr3_nt: TGCGCCAGCAGCCAAGGGGGCGAGGATACGCAGTATTTT
d_call: .; cdr3_length: 15; j_call: TRBJ1-3; v_call: TRBV7-7; clone_size: few; cdr3_aa: CASSLGRGIGNTIYF; cdr3_nt: TGTGCCAGCAGCCTCGGTCGTGGTATCGGAAACACCATATATTTT
d_call: TRBD1; cdr3_length: 14; j_call: TRBJ2-1; v_call: TRBV15; clone_size: .; cdr3_aa: CATSHRMTGSEQFF; cdr3_nt: TGTGCCACCAGCCACAGGATGACAGGGAGTGAGCAGTTCTTC
d_call: .; cdr3_length: 16; j_call: TRBJ2-7; v_call: TRBV6-5; clone_size: once; cdr3_aa: CASSYSIGPGDYEQYF; cdr3_nt: TGTGCCAGCAGTTACTCGATTGGTCCGGGAGACTACGAGCAGTACTTC
d_call: TRBD1; cdr3_length: 16; j_call: TRBJ1-2; v_call: TRBV18; clone_size: .; cdr3_aa: CASSPQQRQGGYGYTF; cdr3_nt: TGTGCCAGCTCCCCCCAACAACGACAGGGCGGCTATGGCTACACCTTC
d_call: TRBD1; cdr3_length: 11; j_call: TRBJ1-2; v_call: TRBV30; clone_size: .; cdr3_aa: CAGLGDRGYTF; cdr3_nt: TGTGCCGGGCTGGGGGACAGGGGATACACCTTC
d_call: .; cdr3_length: 14; j_call: TRBJ1-2; v_call: TRBV28; clone_size: .; cdr3_aa: CASSLGQDNYGYTF; cdr3_nt: TGTGCCAGCAGTTTAGGGCAGGATAACTATGGCTACACCTTC
d_call: .; cdr3_length: 15; j_call: TRBJ1-2; v_call: TRBV27; clone_size: .; cdr3_aa: CASSSPGVGNYGYTF; cdr3_nt: TGTGCCAGCAGTTCCCCAGGGGTTGGTAACTATGGCTACACCTTC
d_call: TRBD1; cdr3_length: 16; j_call: TRBJ2-3; v_call: TRBV27; clone_size: .; cdr3_aa: CASREEPGGVTDTQYF; cdr3_nt: TGTGCCAGCAGAGAAGAACCAGGGGGCGTCACAGATACGCAGTATTTT
d_call: .; cdr3_length: 17; j_call: TRBJ2-5; v_call: TRBV4-3; clone_size: once; cdr3_aa: CASSPTPGLRNQETQYF; cdr3_nt: TGCGCCAGCAGCCCAACGCCGGGACTCCGAAACCAAGAGACCCAGTACTTC
d_call: TRBD2; cdr3_length: 16; j_call: TRBJ2-1; v_call: TRBV7-6; clone_size: .; cdr3_aa: CASSPWTSGGANEQFF; cdr3_nt: TGTGCCAGCAGCCCCTGGACTAGCGGGGGGGCCAATGAGCAGTTCTTC
d_call: .; cdr3_length: 12; j_call: TRBJ2-1; v_call: TRBV18; clone_size: .; cdr3_aa: CASQTEYNEQFF; cdr3_nt: TGTGCCAGCCAGACAGAATACAATGAGCAGTTCTTC
d_call: .; cdr3_length: 12; j_call: TRBJ1-2; v_call: TRBV30; clone_size: once; cdr3_aa: CAWSRGGRGYTF; cdr3_nt: TGTGCCTGGAGCAGGGGCGGAAGGGGCTACACCTTC
d_call: .; cdr3_length: 14; j_call: TRBJ2-3; v_call: TRBV18; clone_size: .; cdr3_aa: CASSGRGAADTQYF; cdr3_nt: TGTGCCAGCTCCGGCCGGGGGGCAGCAGATACGCAGTATTTT
d_call: TRBD1; cdr3_length: 13; j_call: TRBJ1-4; v_call: TRBV12-3/TRBV12-4; clone_size: .; cdr3_aa: CASSPGQGEKLFF; cdr3_nt: TGTGCCAGCAGCCCCGGACAGGGGGAAAAACTGTTTTTT
d_call: .; cdr3_length: 14; j_call: TRBJ1-2; v_call: TRBV6-5; clone_size: few; cdr3_aa: CASRTAGKSYGYTF; cdr3_nt: TGTGCCAGCAGAACCGCAGGGAAGAGCTATGGCTACACCTTC
d_call: .; cdr3_length: 13; j_call: TRBJ1-2; v_call: TRBV30; clone_size: .; cdr3_aa: CAWSGGRNYGYTF; cdr3_nt: TGTGCCTGGAGTGGGGGCAGAAACTATGGCTACACCTTC
d_call: .; cdr3_length: 14; j_call: TRBJ1-6; v_call: TRBV9; clone_size: few; cdr3_aa: CASSVQGNNSPLHF; cdr3_nt: TGTGCCAGCAGCGTACAGGGTAATAATTCACCCCTCCACTTT
d_call: .; cdr3_length: 18; j_call: TRBJ2-7; v_call: TRBV28; clone_size: .; cdr3_aa: CASTNWGRVGGSSYEQYF; cdr3_nt: TGTGCCAGCACCAACTGGGGCAGGGTGGGGGGAAGCTCCTACGAGCAGTACTTC
d_call: .; cdr3_length: 12; j_call: TRBJ1-1; v_call: TRBV9; clone_size: .; cdr3_aa: CASSGGQTEAFF; cdr3_nt: TGTGCCAGCAGCGGAGGACAGACAGAAGCTTTCTTT
d_call: TRBD1; cdr3_length: 14; j_call: TRBJ1-6; v_call: TRBV2; clone_size: .; cdr3_aa: CASSEWGTDTPLHF; cdr3_nt: TGTGCCAGCAGTGAATGGGGGACAGACACACCCCTCCACTTT
d_call: .; cdr3_length: 15; j_call: TRBJ2-2; v_call: TRBV3-1/TRBV3-2; clone_size: .; cdr3_aa: CASSQEGGNTGELFF; cdr3_nt: TGTGCCAGCAGCCAAGAGGGGGGGAACACCGGGGAGCTGTTTTTT
d_call: .; cdr3_length: 13; j_call: TRBJ1-2; v_call: TRBV7-8; clone_size: .; cdr3_aa: CASTQLTGDGYTF; cdr3_nt: TGTGCCAGCACCCAATTGACGGGGGATGGCTACACCTTC
d_call: .; cdr3_length: 14; j_call: TRBJ2-1; v_call: TRBV19; clone_size: .; cdr3_aa: CASGSRDSGGEQFF; cdr3_nt: TGTGCCAGTGGCAGCCGGGACTCCGGAGGGGAGCAGTTCTTC
d_call: .; cdr3_length: 13; j_call: TRBJ1-2; v_call: TRBV7-3; clone_size: .; cdr3_aa: CASSSPQGVGYTF; cdr3_nt: TGTGCCAGCAGCTCGCCCCAAGGGGTCGGCTACACCTTC
d_call: TRBD1; cdr3_length: 16; j_call: TRBJ1-5; v_call: TRBV9; clone_size: .; cdr3_aa: CASTGGGRRMIQPQHF; cdr3_nt: TGTGCCAGCACCGGAGGGGGCCGGAGGATGATTCAGCCCCAGCATTTT
d_call: .; cdr3_length: 13; j_call: TRBJ1-2; v_call: TRBV18; clone_size: .; cdr3_aa: CASSPLPVYGYTF; cdr3_nt: TGTGCCAGCTCACCATTACCAGTCTATGGCTACACCTTC
d_call: TRBD1; cdr3_length: 15; j_call: TRBJ1-1; v_call: TRBV18; clone_size: .; cdr3_aa: CASSPRDRPNTEAFF; cdr3_nt: TGTGCCAGCTCACCGCGGGACAGGCCGAACACTGAAGCTTTCTTT
d_call: .; cdr3_length: 16; j_call: TRBJ1-4; v_call: TRBV7-9; clone_size: .; cdr3_aa: CASSPGGAGASEKLFF; cdr3_nt: TGTGCCAGCAGCCCTGGGGGGGCAGGGGCGAGTGAAAAACTGTTTTTT
d_call: .; cdr3_length: 15; j_call: TRBJ2-6; v_call: TRBV10-3; clone_size: .; cdr3_aa: CAISGPGSGANVLTF; cdr3_nt: TGTGCCATCAGTGGCCCGGGCTCTGGGGCCAACGTCCTGACTTTC
d_call: .; cdr3_length: 15; j_call: TRBJ2-5; v_call: TRBV5-1; clone_size: .; cdr3_aa: CASSDPGGSQETQYF; cdr3_nt: TGCGCCAGCAGTGACCCGGGGGGCTCGCAAGAGACCCAGTACTTC
d_call: TRBD1; cdr3_length: 15; j_call: TRBJ2-3; v_call: TRBV5-1; clone_size: few; cdr3_aa: CASSPPGGYTDTQYF; cdr3_nt: TGCGCCAGCAGCCCCCCAGGGGGATACACAGATACGCAGTATTTT
d_call: TRBD1; cdr3_length: 14; j_call: TRBJ1-6; v_call: TRBV7-9; clone_size: few; cdr3_aa: CASSRDRDNSPLHF; cdr3_nt: TGTGCCAGCAGCCGGGACAGGGATAATTCACCCCTCCACTTT
d_call: TRBD2; cdr3_length: 16; j_call: TRBJ2-5; v_call: TRBV27; clone_size: .; cdr3_aa: CASSPPRLAGQETQYF; cdr3_nt: TGTGCCAGCAGTCCCCCCAGGTTAGCGGGCCAGGAGACCCAGTACTTC
d_call: .; cdr3_length: 14; j_call: TRBJ2-3; v_call: TRBV5-1; clone_size: .; cdr3_aa: CASSLSSRADTQYF; cdr3_nt: TGCGCCAGCAGCTTGAGTTCCCGGGCAGATACGCAGTATTTT
d_call: .; cdr3_length: 11; j_call: TRBJ1-2; v_call: TRBV19; clone_size: .; cdr3_aa: CASGSGYGYTF; cdr3_nt: TGTGCCAGTGGCAGTGGCTATGGCTACACCTTC
d_call: TRBD1; cdr3_length: 15; j_call: TRBJ1-1; v_call: TRBV5-1; clone_size: .; cdr3_aa: CASSPPETGKAEAFF; cdr3_nt: TGCGCCAGCAGCCCACCAGAGACAGGGAAGGCTGAAGCTTTCTTT
d_call: .; cdr3_length: 14; j_call: TRBJ2-7; v_call: TRBV28; clone_size: .; cdr3_aa: CASTQPGLDYEQYF; cdr3_nt: TGTGCCAGCACCCAGCCGGGACTTGACTACGAGCAGTACTTC
d_call: .; cdr3_length: 14; j_call: TRBJ1-1; v_call: TRBV28; clone_size: .; cdr3_aa: CASSLFVLNTEAFF; cdr3_nt: TGTGCCAGCAGTTTATTCGTTTTGAACACTGAAGCTTTCTTT